The 10 T cell receptor beta chains below were found in one sample sequenced in a study of graft-versus-host responses after intestinal transplantation. Antigens for these TCRs are unknown. The method was immunoSEQ multiplex PCR; TCRdb's version includes in-frame clones alone and lacks a portion of them. This sample has approximately 49,000 clones; roughly 90% occur once, and the top ten carry approximately 0.6%. Sequenced here: unstimulated CD4+ T cells sorted from spleen or lymph node cells, sampled before transplant. The receptor source for this set is a human donor who was the organ donor for an intestinal transplant.

J is TRBJ2-1 and V is TRBV6-5, with 10 bases identical to TRBD2. This CDR3 contains 15 residues. CDR1 and CDR2 from the germline V gene are MNHEY and SVGAGI. V shed 6 bases, J shed 3 bases, and the junction held 5 bases outside the gene matches. For the CDR3, the DNA is TGTGCCAGCAGCAGGCAGCGGGAGGGCTACAATGAGCAGTTCTTC. This sequence encodes CASSRQREGYNEQFF.

This clone was counted a few times. This chain links TRBV5-8 with TRBJ1-2, with 8 bases aligning to TRBD1. Germline values: CDR1 SGHTS, CDR2 YDEGEE. After removal of 0 bases from V and 8 bases from J, the junction contained 6 bases not matched to a gene. The CDR3 contains 14 residues. CDR3 DNA: TGTGCCAGCAGCTTGGAGGGACAGGTTGGCGGCTACACCTTC. Translated: CASSLEGQVGGYTF.

The gene calls are TRBV6-6 and TRBJ1-1, with TRBD1 as a possible D gene (6 bases). The CDR3 has 15 residues. Trimming took off 2 bases at V and 2 bases at J, with 12 bases between the two ends. Per the germline V gene, CDR1 is MNHNY and CDR2 is SVGAGI (reference sequence). The CDR3, as DNA: TGTGCCAGCAGTTACGCCCAGGGGCTCAACACTGAAGCTTTCTTT. Its protein product is CASSYAQGLNTEAFF.

V gene TRBV7-9 combines with J gene TRBJ1-6; 10 nucleotides agree with TRBD1. Trimming removed 5 bases from V and 2 bases from J; junction bases left unmatched: 3. Germline-derived CDR1 and CDR2 are SEHNR and FQNEAQ (reference sequence). The CDR3 length is 16 residues. CDR3 nucleotides: TGTGCCAGCAGCGCGACAGGGGGCGCCTATAATTCACCCCTCCACTTT. Its protein product is CASSATGGAYNSPLHF.

V and J are TRBV6-4 and TRBJ2-3; 8 positions agree with TRBD2. The length of the CDR3 is 15 residues. J was trimmed by 0 bases and V by 5 bases; bases with no gene match: 4. Germline V CDR1 and CDR2: MRHNA, SNTAGT. The CDR3 loop is CASSPGLASTDTQYF. CDR3 in DNA: TGTGCCAGCAGTCCCGGACTAGCAAGCACAGATACGCAGTATTTT.

This clone was seen just once. This chain connects TRBV5-4 to TRBJ2-5, with D perhaps TRBD1 (6 bases). V gave up 0 bases and J gave up 5 bases, with 14 bases separating them. The CDR3 covers 15 residues. CDR1 is SGHNT and CDR2 is YYREEE in the germline V gene (reference sequence). The DNA of the CDR3 is TGTGCCAGCAGCTTGGACAGGGTAAGAGAGGAGACCCAGTACTTC. It translates to CASSLDRVREETQYF.

The gene calls are TRBV30 and TRBJ2-2; perhaps TRBD2 as D (5 bases). The V and J ends lost 1 base and 6 bases respectively, with 12 bases between them. Germline values: CDR1 GTSNPN, CDR2 SVGIG (reference sequence). This CDR3 spans 14 amino acids. This chain's CDR3 is CAWSGESTPGELFF. The CDR3 bases are TGTGCCTGGAGTGGGGAGTCGACACCCGGGGAGCTGTTTTTT.

The chain couples TRBV4-1 to TRBJ2-5; no clear D gene. From germline, CDR1 is MGHRA and CDR2 YSYEKL. CDR3 size: 14 residues. V dropped 3 bases and J dropped 2 bases, with 10 bases sitting between them. The CDR3 bases are TGCGCCAGCAGCCATTTAGTGGAGCAAGAGACCCAGTACTTC. Protein: CASSHLVEQETQYF.

This chain links TRBV6-5 with TRBJ2-3, with a possible D match to TRBD2 (6 bases). This CDR3 has 14 residues. Germline loops: CDR1 MNHEY, CDR2 SVGAGI. The V and J ends lost 7 bases and 0 bases respectively, with 11 bases between them. DNA for the CDR3: TGTGCCAGCATGCGGGAATATAGCACAGATACGCAGTATTTT. Translated, it gives CASMREYSTDTQYF.

The gene calls are TRBV7-2 and TRBJ2-4; D is ambiguous. V was clipped by 1 base and J by 6 bases, with 16 bases between them. There are 16 residues in the CDR3. The germline V gene has CDR1 SGHTA and CDR2 FQGNSA. CDR3 bases: TGTGCCAGCAGCTTAGACCAGCGTTCATCGCGAAACATTCAGTACTTC. Amino acid sequence: CASSLDQRSSRNIQYF.